This T cell receptor (beta chain) was recorded in a study of beta chain features in type 1 diabetes. Expressed TCRB transcripts were sequenced, since all the RNA that had been isolated was reverse transcribed. Clones were sequenced by immunoSEQ multiplex PCR, and TCRdb holds only the in-frame ones, with some missing. The table has 640,000 or so clones, roughly an eighth seen once. As for this clone: The antigen remains undetermined.

Findings of the study overall: Significant though moderate, a shortening of TCRB CDR3s appeared in all four CD4+ subsets of Type 1 diabetes patients. Among patients, naive, central memory and Treg TCRB repertoires appeared more similar than among healthy donors.

The CDR3 contains 13 residues. The ends were cut back, 4 bases at V and 2 bases at J, with 5 bases in the middle. Germline CDR1 MGHDK, CDR2 SYGVNS. This TCR derives from a man between 18 and 35 years old with type 1 diabetes. This chain connects TRBV25-1 to TRBJ2-2, with unresolved D. Sequencing was carried out using naive CD4+ T cells from blood. The CDR3 spells CASSVSNTGELFF. Here the CDR3 DNA reads TGTGCCAGCAGTGTCTCCAACACCGGGGAGCTGTTTTTT.